This T cell receptor beta chain was sequenced during a study of cytomegalovirus exposure and HLA in healthy donors (dated by TCRdb to 2015 to 2018). Concerning the study at large: In an earlier analysis of some 550 of the donors, approximately 260 Gb of sequence data and some 120 million unique TCR beta sequences from about 179 million T cells were reported. Approximately 330 gigabases of sequencing data and around 90 million unique TCR sequences made up an early release that covered 640 HLA-typed donors. Of the approximately 400 genotyped donors, approximately 80% fell in the genetic ancestry cluster associated with self-reported Caucasian donors. The study aimed to test whether signatures of past pathogen exposure could be identified by cataloging public T cell receptors. The T cell repertoires of several hundred subjects were profiled by immunosequencing and related to cytomegalovirus serostatus. Besides the first cohort of some 670 subjects, a separate validation cohort made up of 120 different subjects was used. To predict cytomegalovirus infection status, the study brought together high-throughput TCR immunosequencing, statistical association of individual TCRs with disease status, and machine learning. A later analysis re-examined previously published TCR beta repertoires from 610 or so donors and added high-resolution HLA genotyping to investigate patterns of TCR occurrence. Rather than drawing on any new phenotypic data, the later analysis identified candidate immune exposures from TCR beta sequences and the way those sequences occurred across donors. An earlier analysis of some 500 of the donors applied high-throughput TCR beta sequencing to assess whether each TCR beta V gene segment acted as functional or pseudogenic. Donor age, sex, ethnicity and CMV serostatus were compiled alongside the repertoire data. A later genetic analysis took genome-wide SNP genotypes for 398 of the 666 donors and used that subset as a discovery cohort. Every discovery cohort repertoire had been produced on one sequencing platform. HLA typing covered class I and class II loci at four-digit resolution. The number of donors typed differed by locus, with roughly 629-640 for A, B, C, DRB1 and DQB1, roughly 520 for DQA1, approximately 580 for DPA1, and around 460 for DPB1. A handful of DR-DQ haplotypes were treated as single units for association and clustering because of strong linkage in the cohort. Among roughly 400 genotyped donors of the cohort, an average of about 220,000 unique TCR beta nucleotide sequences was sequenced per donor, of which approximately 18% were non-productive.

With respect to this clone: The antigen this receptor binds is unknown. There are no base qualities to consult, and no much larger clone falls within one base.

The method was the immunoSEQ multiplex PCR assay. For the multiplex PCR, a mixture combining 60 forward primers for TCR Vbeta segments and 13 reverse primers for TCR Jbeta segments was used. Amplification of the CDR3 region of rearranged TCR beta genes was performed with a multiplex PCR assay on genomic DNA. On the Illumina HiSeq System, the amplified TCR beta libraries were sequenced as 87-base-pair reads. The study's processing was this. In a later analysis, approximately 74 million unique TCR beta chains were counted across the approximately 620 repertoires, and some 10 million of these chains were shared by at least two donors. Raw reads were error-corrected and collapsed into unique sequences with a nearest-neighbor algorithm that merged closely related sequences to remove PCR and sequencing errors. CDR3 sequences were aligned to IMGT reference sequences to assign V, D and J gene segments. Each retained sequence needed at least a six-nucleotide match to both a V gene segment and a J gene segment. A rearrangement counted as productive if the CDR3 had no stop codons and remained in frame with V and J, and every other rearrangement counted as non-productive. Following IMGT convention, CDR3 was defined as the stretch from the second conserved V-encoded cysteine up to the conserved J-encoded phenylalanine. Sequences without an unambiguous match to a single V gene segment were excluded from the earlier analysis of 450 to 750 of the donors. In an earlier analysis of approximately 590 of the donors, a V segment was called functional when productive rearrangements were above 56.7%, and segregating when the standard deviation between donors exceeded 5%. A statistical classification framework was developed to diagnose cytomegalovirus status using the catalog of TCR beta chain sequences. V and J gene assignment, in a later analysis, came from comparing TCR nucleotide sequences with IMGT/GENE-DB human TR gene sequences. A later analysis assigned CDR3 sequences and most-parsimonious VDJ recombination scenarios with the TCRdist pipeline. In a later analysis, every TCR beta chain was defined by the combination of its CDR3 amino acid sequence and its V-gene family, and reads without a unique V-gene family were dropped. To address suspected cross-contamination and a sequencing artifact, a later analysis removed approximately 600 highly shared, low-generation-probability nucleotide sequences. In a later analysis, a clonal expansion index was calculated for each public chain from normalized within-repertoire ranks of inferred template counts. A later analysis computed generation probabilities with a VDJ recombination model fitted to out-of-frame rearrangements, and checked the results against IGoR. A later analysis scored TCR-TCR, TCR-HLA and TCR-CMV co-occurrence with hypergeometric tests, applying a repertoire-size bias correction to TCR pairs. A later analysis estimated false discovery rates by permuting HLA or CMV assignments 20 times. A later analysis grouped co-occurring TCRs with DBSCAN, adding TCRdist sequence similarity when clustering within HLA-allele-positive subsets. Co-occurrence clustering excluded repertoires with fewer than 30,000 or more than 120,000 public chains, plus five with anomalous nucleotide sharing. TCRdb's version of the immuneACCESS table is confined to in-frame rearrangements and falls short of the full clone set. An unresolved V gene accounts for under half of the shortfall where checked; the remainder is of unknown origin. The DNA was the basis for D and trimming; V, J and clone size are from that table. The sample records 80,000 to 100,000 clones, 70% to 75% of which are singletons. Roughly 15% of the sample is taken by the ten largest.

Results and caveats for the whole study, not just this receptor: When HLA alleles, especially DR and DQ, strongly co-occurred, TCR associations were difficult to assign to individual alleles. Linkage disequilibrium might explain the correlated functional status among segregating V segments, but an unknown experimental factor could not be ruled out. The authors suggested that the approach could potentially be extended to other disease states and immunological phenotypes. A group of highly shared sequence variants was considered likely to be a technical artifact of the sequencing pipeline. Some IMGT-functional V segments, including TRBV6-2 and TRBV6-3, could not be told apart with the 87-base-pair reads, so those segments were excluded. A later analysis found that most CMV-associated TCR beta chains appeared HLA-restricted, with HLA associations seemingly driven largely by CMV exposure. In a later analysis, the rate of TCR association differed among HLA loci, with DRB1 alleles having the most associated TCRs and HLA-C alleles having the fewest. In a later analysis, several top co-occurrence clusters were reported to appear linked to parvovirus B19, influenza, CMV and Epstein-Barr virus. While some public TCRs were present in many individuals, most TCR sequences turned up only very rarely across donors. Three of the identified cytomegalovirus-associated TCR beta chains were confirmed in vitro to be specific for cytomegalovirus antigens. In a later analysis, HLA-associated TCR beta chains showed more clonal expansion and lower generation probabilities than non-associated chains that were equally common. An earlier analysis of 587 of the donors showed that most TCR beta V segments appeared in productive rearrangements either about 90% or about 30% of the time, which broadly matched IMGT annotations. A further reported finding was that TCR beta sequences accurately predicted the HLA-A and HLA-B alleles for most subjects in the first cohort. According to a later genetic analysis, donors in an Asian-associated ancestry cluster had fewer N-insertions in productive TCRs than the approximately 630-donor mean. The study listed 164 TCR beta chains as associated with cytomegalovirus. In this cohort, only TCR beta chains were sequenced, and detectable features were limited by the absence of alpha or paired-chain data. Sequencing depth was assumed to be roughly uniform across donors in the presence/absence analyses, though that assumption may not hold. V-gene and J-gene trimming of TCR beta chains was associated with a missense DCLRE1C variant in a later genetic analysis, and the association was replicated in an independent cohort. The earlier analysis of fewer than 750 of the donors excluded seventeen rarely observed V segments, including chromosome 9 orphons, because counts were too low. Specific HLA alleles were associated with around 18,000 TCR beta sequences at a false discovery rate of 0.05 in a later analysis. Because HLA typing was unavailable for some donors at each locus, only the typed subset was used in association tests. For the cohort, immune exposure information was limited to CMV serostatus. The classifier was reported to diagnose cytomegalovirus status with high specificity and sensitivity in both the original cohort and the validation cohort.

The cohort consisted of 650 to 850 healthy bone marrow donors. All cohort members were sampled while nominally healthy, although unrecorded immune exposures were likely present. The donor tested CMV seropositive, placing the donor among the 290 or so seropositive members of the cohort. A peripheral blood sample was provided by each donor, and peripheral blood mononuclear cells were used for TCR beta sequencing. Genomic DNA extraction from the blood cell samples was performed with the Qiagen DNeasy Blood Extraction Kit. The CDR3 goes from the cysteine to the phenylalanine over 16 residues. Only the CDR3 portion is preserved as DNA: 48 bases, with reading frame beginning at the first base. CDR1 and CDR2, per the germline V gene (reference sequence), are MNHNY and SVGAGI. After removal of 5 bases from V and 1 base from J, the junction retains 8 bases not matched to a gene.

The sample consisted of PBMCs. This receptor was obtained from a woman aged 18 to 35 in good health and CMV-seropositive. The chain links TRBV6-6 with TRBJ1-1, with 9 bases in between that match TRBD1. The CDR3 region has the sequence CASSPHTGQGNTEAFF. The DNA is as follows: TGTGCCAGCAGTCCGCACACGGGACAGGGGAACACTGAAGCTTTCTTT.